The TCR beta chain under discussion was sequenced for a study of T-cell memory formation after mild COVID-19. Whole-study results and caveats: Cross-reactive memory apparently joined, as some responding clones appeared in pre-infection memory. While clones contracting from day 15 to 85 were balanced between CD4 and CD8, later expanders leaned CD4+.

The V gene lost 4 bases and the J gene lost 5 bases, with 12 bases spanning the gap. Per germline, CDR1 SGHTA and CDR2 FQGNSA. The CDR3 length is 14 residues. This clonotype has a count of ten or more. The antigen is not known. After 5'RACE with constant-segment primers, TCR alpha and TCR beta cDNA libraries carrying sample barcodes and UMIs were obtained. TCRdb reanalysed the 5' RACE reads using MiXCR and keeps one entry per CDR3 protein. The data contain roughly 180,000 distinct CDR3 sequences, around 20% of them singletons. Sequencing was performed on PBMCs or a T cell subset sorted from them (not recorded which). The sequence derives from a man aged 18 to 35 who had mild COVID-19 (a few samples of this study predate the infection). Cell type and time point are not known. V is TRBV7-2 and J is TRBJ2-1, with a tentative D call TRBD2 (5 bases). The CDR3 region is CASSYGVGDNEQFF. The CDR3 bases are TGTGCCAGCAGCTACGGGGTCGGGGACAATGAGCAGTTCTTC.